This is a list of T cell receptor beta chains from one sample in a study of blood T cells in healthy people across ages. TCRdb reprocessed the 5' RACE reads with MiXCR, giving one entry per CDR3 protein. Here the sample spans over a million distinct CDR3 sequences, 20% to 25% being singletons. This sample also appeared in a second study, on T cells of mothers and their children.

The material sequenced was blood. These receptors were taken from a girl aged 2-10 years in good health. Each CDR3 is given with its conserved first and last residue. A D gene is named only where the DNA matches it firmly. The size field is filled for only some rows; it gives once, few, many or a size class.

v_gene	d_gene	abundance	j_gene	CDR3aa	CDR3nt
TRBV6-5	NA	few	TRBJ1-4	CASSLRGRTTNEKLFF	TGTGCCAGCAGTTTAAGGGGGAGGACAACTAATGAAAAACTGTTTTTT
TRBV7-3	NA	many	TRBJ2-5	CASSPRGLGETQYF	TGTGCCAGCAGCCCTCGGGGGTTAGGAGAGACCCAGTACTTC
TRBV12-3/TRBV12-4	NA	NA	TRBJ1-1	CASSFFGPNTEAFF	TGTGCCAGCAGTTTCTTCGGGCCGAACACTGAAGCTTTCTTT
TRBV12-5	TRBD2	NA	TRBJ2-1	CASGLAGTSVYNEQFF	TGTGCTAGTGGTTTGGCCGGGACTAGCGTATACAATGAGCAGTTCTTC
TRBV7-9	TRBD2	once	TRBJ2-5	CASSPTGLAGIYDQYF	TGTGCCAGCAGCCCAACCGGACTAGCGGGAATCTACGACCAGTACTTC
TRBV15	NA	NA	TRBJ1-3	CATSTYPRRGPGNTIYF	TGTGCCACCAGCACCTACCCGCGACGGGGCCCTGGAAACACCATATATTTT
TRBV20-1	NA	NA	TRBJ2-2	CSAMGGAGELFF	TGCAGTGCTATGGGCGGAGCCGGGGAGCTGTTTTTT
TRBV7-9	TRBD1	few	TRBJ2-3	CASSEDRGEADTQYF	TGTGCCAGCAGCGAAGACAGGGGGGAAGCAGATACGCAGTATTTT
TRBV6-2/TRBV6-3	TRBD2	once	TRBJ2-3	CASLKLARAPDTQYF	TGTGCCAGCCTAAAACTAGCGAGGGCGCCAGATACGCAGTATTTT
TRBV29-1	NA	NA	TRBJ2-7	CSVGRGGTYEQYF	TGCAGCGTTGGCAGGGGGGGCACCTACGAGCAGTACTTC
TRBV7-7	NA	NA	TRBJ2-5	CASSLGGLLQETQYF	TGTGCTAGCAGCTTAGGGGGACTCCTCCAAGAGACCCAGTACTTC
TRBV20-1	NA	NA	TRBJ2-7	CSARVRDEQYF	TGCAGTGCTAGAGTGCGGGATGAGCAGTACTTC
TRBV12-3/TRBV12-4	TRBD1	few	TRBJ1-2	CASRPRDRVFSGYIF	TGTGCCAGCAGGCCCCGGGACAGGGTTTTCTCAGGCTACATCTTC
TRBV27	NA	few	TRBJ1-2	CASGRRAYGYTF	TGTGCCAGCGGGCGGCGAGCCTATGGCTACACCTTC
TRBV18	NA	many	TRBJ2-5	CASSPVETQYF	TGTGCCAGCTCACCCGTGGAGACCCAGTACTTC
TRBV6-6	NA	NA	TRBJ2-4	CASSSGFPGDIQYF	TGTGCCAGCAGTTCCGGATTCCCGGGAGACATTCAGTACTTC
TRBV29-1	TRBD1	few	TRBJ1-2	CSVAGGLDYGYTF	TGCAGCGTTGCAGGGGGCCTTGACTATGGCTACACCTTC
TRBV28	NA	NA	TRBJ2-1	CASSVYRDGEDNEQFF	TGTGCCAGCAGCGTATACAGGGACGGAGAAGACAATGAGCAGTTCTTC
TRBV12-3/TRBV12-4	TRBD1	NA	TRBJ2-5	CASSFDGQGHETQYF	TGTGCCAGCAGTTTCGACGGACAGGGCCACGAGACCCAGTACTTC
TRBV29-1	NA	few	TRBJ1-6	CSVELGNGSPLHF	TGCAGCGTTGAGTTGGGGAACGGCTCACCCCTCCACTTT
TRBV28	NA	NA	TRBJ1-1	CASSTEYTEAFF	TGTGCCAGCAGCACGGAATACACTGAAGCTTTCTTT
TRBV4-1	TRBD1	few	TRBJ1-6	CASSQAWDRDSPLHF	TGCGCCAGCAGCCAAGCCTGGGACAGGGACTCACCCCTCCACTTT
TRBV5-1	NA	NA	TRBJ2-3	CASSPGKDTQYF	TGCGCCAGCAGCCCTGGAAAAGATACGCAGTATTTT
TRBV3-1	NA	NA	TRBJ2-5	CASSQEGGPREVQYF	TGTGCCAGCAGCCAAGAGGGGGGCCCCCGAGAGGTGCAGTACTTC
TRBV11-3	NA	few	TRBJ1-1	CASSLMQKNTEAFF	TGTGCCAGCAGCTTAATGCAGAAGAACACTGAAGCTTTCTTT
TRBV5-6	NA	few	TRBJ1-6	CASSVSGNYSPLHF	TGTGCCAGCAGCGTGTCGGGGAATTATTCACCCCTCCACTTT
TRBV18	NA	NA	TRBJ2-7	CASSPGRTYYEQYF	TGTGCCAGCTCACCCGGAAGGACTTACTACGAGCAGTACTTC
TRBV15	TRBD1	once	TRBJ2-6	CATSDRDRSGANVPTF	TGTGCCACTTCGGACAGGGACCGCTCTGGGGCCAACGTCCCGACTTTC
TRBV12-3/TRBV12-4	NA	NA	TRBJ1-5	CASSLLRVPQHF	TGTGCCAGCAGTCTCCTCCGGGTGCCCCAGCATTTT
TRBV7-9	NA	few	TRBJ2-7	CASSPPYSYEQYF	TGTGCCAGCAGCCCTCCCTATAGCTACGAGCAGTACTTC
TRBV20-1	NA	NA	TRBJ1-6	CSVAREAAVYSPLHF	TGCAGTGTGGCACGGGAGGCAGCAGTTTATTCACCCCTCCACTTT
TRBV29-1	NA	NA	TRBJ2-5	CSVKGGEETQYF	TGCAGCGTAAAGGGTGGGGAAGAGACCCAGTACTTC
TRBV4-3	TRBD2	once	TRBJ2-1	CASSQGTSQIYNEQFF	TGCGCCAGCAGCCAAGGGACTAGCCAAATCTACAATGAGCAGTTCTTC
TRBV7-2	TRBD1	NA	TRBJ2-5	CASSLPVLQGGETQYF	TGTGCCAGCAGCTTACCGGTCTTACAGGGGGGAGAGACCCAGTACTTC
TRBV7-9	NA	few	TRBJ1-2	CASSLEGNLDGYTF	TGTGCCAGCAGCTTAGAAGGGAATTTGGATGGCTACACCTTC
TRBV20-1	NA	few	TRBJ1-4	CSARQSEGEKLFF	TGCAGTGCCCGCCAATCGGAAGGCGAAAAACTGTTTTTT
TRBV29-1	NA	few	TRBJ2-5	CSVAGRVKETQYF	TGCAGCGTCGCTGGACGGGTTAAAGAGACCCAGTACTTC
TRBV7-9	NA	NA	TRBJ1-3	CASSLDSGTIYF	TGTGCCAGCAGCTTAGACAGTGGCACCATATATTTT
TRBV4-1	NA	NA	TRBJ2-1	CASNQDSGASEQFF	TGCGCCAGCAACCAAGATTCCGGGGCATCGGAGCAGTTCTTC
TRBV5-1	TRBD1	NA	TRBJ2-1	CASSRTGTIYNEQFF	TGCGCCAGCAGCAGGACAGGGACCATCTACAATGAGCAGTTCTTC
TRBV6-5	NA	NA	TRBJ1-1	CASRRDVEAFF	TGTGCCAGCCGTCGGGACGTAGAAGCTTTCTTT
TRBV27	NA	NA	TRBJ2-6	CASRKGGANVLTF	TGTGCCAGCAGAAAGGGGGGGGCCAACGTCCTGACTTTC
TRBV10-3	NA	few	TRBJ2-1	CAISGYYRDNSNNEQFF	TGTGCCATCAGTGGATACTACCGGGACAATTCCAACAATGAGCAGTTCTTC
TRBV10-3	TRBD1	few	TRBJ2-7	CAISESGTGTASYEQYF	TGTGCCATCAGTGAGTCAGGGACCGGGACAGCCTCCTACGAGCAGTACTTC
TRBV27	NA	NA	TRBJ2-1	CASQRGEQFF	TGTGCCAGCCAGCGAGGCGAGCAGTTCTTC
TRBV10-3	NA	NA	TRBJ1-3	CAISPGNTIYF	TGTGCCATCAGTCCAGGAAACACCATATATTTT
TRBV6-5	NA	NA	TRBJ2-5	CAAGGTQETQYF	TGTGCCGCAGGAGGGACCCAAGAGACCCAGTACTTC
TRBV7-9	TRBD1	few	TRBJ2-2	CASRPGTGTGELFF	TGTGCCAGCAGACCGGGGACAGGAACCGGGGAGCTGTTTTTT
TRBV7-9	NA	few	TRBJ2-7	CASSSSKRYEQYF	TGTGCCAGCAGCTCGTCGAAGCGCTACGAGCAGTACTTC
TRBV2	NA	few	TRBJ2-1	CASRDLTRNEQFF	TGTGCCAGCAGGGACCTTACTAGAAATGAGCAGTTCTTC
TRBV29-1	NA	few	TRBJ1-4	CSVLGPNEKLFF	TGCAGCGTTCTAGGGCCGAATGAAAAACTGTTTTTT
TRBV20-1	TRBD2	few	TRBJ2-7	CSARDGREVYEQYF	TGCAGTGCTAGGGACGGCCGGGAGGTCTACGAGCAGTACTTC
TRBV2	NA	NA	TRBJ1-2	CASSDYGIYYGYTF	TGTGCCAGCAGTGATTACGGGATTTACTATGGCTACACCTTC
TRBV11-2	NA	few	TRBJ2-5	CASSLVGGKTQYF	TGTGCCAGCAGCTTAGTAGGGGGGAAGACCCAGTACTTC
TRBV7-2	NA	NA	TRBJ1-2	CASSLGQGSAQYGHTF	TGTGCCAGCAGCTTAGGGCAGGGGTCAGCTCAGTATGGCCACACCTTC
TRBV5-1	NA	few	TRBJ1-6	CASSWARAGSLSYNSPLHF	TGCGCCAGCAGCTGGGCCCGGGCAGGCTCGCTCTCCTATAATTCACCCCTCCACTTT
TRBV6-1	NA	NA	TRBJ2-5	CASSEARNEETQYF	TGTGCCAGCAGTGAAGCCCGGAATGAGGAGACCCAGTACTTC